The clone carrying this TCR beta chain was seen a few times. It was genomic DNA that served as the template for profiling TCR beta VDJ and CDR3. A single record per CDR3 protein comes from TCRdb applying MiXCR to the reads. The table lists approximately 470,000 distinct CDR3 sequences, 25% to 40% of them singletons. This sample stems from a study of CD8+CD57+ T cells in acquired aplastic anemia. Study-wide context: DNA from sorted CD4+ and CD8+ cells averaged 3.2 ug.

Per the germline V gene, CDR1 is SGDLS and CDR2 is YYNGEE. The CDR3 loop spans 13 amino acids. The V gene lost 3 bases and the J gene lost 1 base, with 7 bases spanning the gap. Individuals selected for sequencing had exhibited CD8+CD57+ cell expansion on flow cytometry. This chain joins TRBV9 and TRBJ1-1; D uncertain. Sequenced material: sorted CD4+, CD8+, or CD8+CD57+ T cells (not recorded which) from PBMCs. The TCR comes from a human donor with aplastic anemia. The CDR3 bases are TGTGCCAGCAGCGCCGGTGGGAACACTGAAGCTTTCTTT. Translated, it gives CASSAGGNTEAFF.